This T cell receptor beta chain was recovered during a study of blood T cell repertoires in COVID-19. Whole-study context: Acute and convalescent COVID-19 samples came from the United States, Italy and Spain. PBMCs, B-cell-depleted T cells, or T cells provided the cDNA or gDNA that made up the material.

The authors' processing: It was from reference gene primer amplification that nucleated cell counts were estimated. The protocol was immunoSEQ multiplex PCR, while the TCRdb copy is restricted to in-frame clones and leaves out a portion. From that table come the V and J calls and clone size; the DNA was used to work out D and trimming. Seen here are over 150,000 clones, just under 85% observed once, and the top ten hold 6.5% to 8.5%. The CDR3 sequence is 13 residues long. Germline V CDR1 and CDR2: WSHSY, SAAADI. Trimming stripped 11 bases from V and 4 bases from J, with 16 bases between. This receptor was identified in a human donor with acute or convalescent COVID-19. The donor label of this sample is uncertain. Sequencing was done on a sample of peripheral blood. The J gene is TRBJ2-3, the V gene TRBV10-2; a weak D match, TRBD1 (6 bases). CDR3 nucleotide sequence: TGCGCCGCTCAAAAGGGGGTATCAGATACGCAGTATTTT. Its protein is CAAQKGVSDTQYF.